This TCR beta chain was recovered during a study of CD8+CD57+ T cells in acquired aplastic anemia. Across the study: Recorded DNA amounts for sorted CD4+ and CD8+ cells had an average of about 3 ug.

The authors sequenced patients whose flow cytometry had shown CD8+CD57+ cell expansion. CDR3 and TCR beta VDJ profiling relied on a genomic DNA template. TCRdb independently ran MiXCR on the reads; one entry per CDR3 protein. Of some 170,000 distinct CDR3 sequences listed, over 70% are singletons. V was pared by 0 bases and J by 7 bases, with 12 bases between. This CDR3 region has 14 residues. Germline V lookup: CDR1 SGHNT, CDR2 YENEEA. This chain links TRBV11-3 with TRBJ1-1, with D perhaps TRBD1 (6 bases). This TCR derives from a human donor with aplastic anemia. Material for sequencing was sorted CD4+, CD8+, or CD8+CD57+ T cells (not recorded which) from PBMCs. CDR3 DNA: TGTGCCAGCAGCTTAGACAGGGGCCCATATGAAGCTTTCTTT. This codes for CASSLDRGPYEAFF.